This T cell receptor beta chain was identified during a study of T-cell memory formation after mild COVID-19. V lost 7 bases and J lost 1; bases outside the gene matches: 12. The CDR3 totals 16 residues. Study results and caveats: Still unconfirmed is whether the second-wave clones peaking on day 37 recognized SARS-CoV-2.

Turning to this clonotype: The antigen is undetermined.

Constant-segment primers and 5'RACE yielded cDNA libraries for TCR alpha and TCR beta, each carrying sample barcodes and UMIs. One entry per CDR3 protein, called by TCRdb with MiXCR from the 5' RACE reads. The table includes roughly 380,000 distinct CDR3 sequences, over 25% detected once. The rearrangement joins TRBV12-3 or TRBV12-4 to TRBJ1-2; 7 bases agree with TRBD1. The sample was PBMCs or a T cell subset sorted from them (not recorded which). This clonotype originated in an adult woman who had mild COVID-19 (a few samples of this study predate the infection). Cell type and time point are not known. The chain's CDR3 is CASTPSHRQGNYGYTF. CDR3 sequence (DNA): TGTGCCAGCACCCCGTCCCATCGACAGGGTAACTATGGCTACACCTTC.